The clone carrying this T cell receptor (beta chain) was counted once. Profiling relied on immunoSEQ multiplex PCR, and the TCRdb table lists in-frame clones only, not all of them. The repertoire holds approximately 350,000 clones, with over 75% as singletons. The treatment was: 15 to 20 received Ad26.COV2.S at low or high dose, single or two shots; about five received placebo; per-sample allocation not given. Material that was analyzed had been drawn on day 63 after the first vaccine or placebo injection. CDR1 and CDR2 (germline): SEHNR, FQNEAQ (reference sequence). V lost 4 bases and J 2 bases, leaving 9 bases between the germline ends. The CDR3 has 13 residues. This specimen belongs to a study of Ad26.COV2.S vaccination and SARS-CoV-2 variants.

Sequenced material: peripheral blood, taken in a trial of Ad26.COV2.S vaccine versus placebo. The chain links TRBV7-9 to TRBJ2-7; D gene uncertain. The clonotype comes from a person between 18 and 65 years old who received the Ad26.COV2.S COVID-19 vaccine or a placebo. The chain's CDR3 is CASSSLWTYEQYF. The CDR3 DNA sequence: TGTGCCAGCAGCTCCCTTTGGACCTACGAGCAGTACTTC.